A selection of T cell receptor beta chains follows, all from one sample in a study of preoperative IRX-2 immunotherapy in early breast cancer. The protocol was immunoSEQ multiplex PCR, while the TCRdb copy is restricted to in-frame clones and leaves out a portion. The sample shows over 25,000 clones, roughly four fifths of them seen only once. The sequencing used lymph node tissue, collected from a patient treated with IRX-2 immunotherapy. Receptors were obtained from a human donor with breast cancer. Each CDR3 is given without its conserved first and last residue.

ASSPTDSYEQY	TRBJ2-7	11	TRBV18
ASSQATFYSYNEQF	TRBJ2-1	14	TRBV4-1
ASSFLGSNVYEQF	TRBJ2-1	13	TRBV28
ASSQGQRGSNYGYT	TRBJ1-2	14	TRBV5-1
ASHPLGYTDTQY	TRBJ2-3	12	TRBV19
AWSLDSGGNTIY	TRBJ1-3	12	TRBV30
AWSGGGRQPQH	TRBJ1-5	11	TRBV30
ATSRPAGTFNRVQY	TRBJ2-4	14	TRBV15
ASSPRRTGELF	TRBJ2-2	11	TRBV14
ASKVSSRPGNTIY	TRBJ1-3	13	TRBV19
ASSPTRHRGGYT	TRBJ1-2	12	TRBV14
ASSPGQGIMNTEAF	TRBJ1-1	14	TRBV11-3
ASSPPSGLLGF	TRBJ2-1	11	TRBV18
AATDQETQY	TRBJ2-5	9	TRBV6-4
ASSLGPQRYNEQF	TRBJ2-1	13	TRBV11-3
ASSSRTGSNEKLF	TRBJ1-4	13	TRBV7-4
ASIHRPGADTQY	TRBJ2-3	12	TRBV28
ASSYVAGDRETQY	TRBJ2-5	13	TRBV6-8
AWSVQSWAEKLF	TRBJ1-4	12	TRBV30
AWSLTTGTEAF	TRBJ1-1	11	TRBV30
ASSETGFGGSNQPQH	TRBJ1-5	15	TRBV18
ATSITKKYTGELF	TRBJ2-2	13	TRBV15
ASTLDRENTEAF	TRBJ1-1	12	TRBV6-7
ASRKDGTTNEKLF	TRBJ1-4	13	TRBV22-1
ASSPGLSNQPQH	TRBJ1-5	12	TRBV18
ASSLTGDNEKLF	TRBJ1-4	12	TRBV5-1
ASSKGTDTQY	TRBJ2-3	10	TRBV19
SVRRQGAGELF	TRBJ2-2	11	TRBV29-1
ASSYGPSYEQY	TRBJ2-7	11	TRBV6-8
ASTPGTYTYTEAF	TRBJ1-1	13	TRBV6-8
ASSQEGGTSGNNEQF	TRBJ2-1	15	TRBV1
ASSKTNEKLF	TRBJ1-4	10	TRBV19
ASSGGVSRGYT	TRBJ1-2	11	TRBV25-1
ASSRRIHSNQPQH	TRBJ1-5	13	TRBV28
AWSTRYGYT	TRBJ1-2	9	TRBV30
AWSVRRGGFGNTIY	TRBJ1-3	14	TRBV30
ASSQYKRTTNTEAF	TRBJ1-1	14	TRBV16
ASSLDRHQETQY	TRBJ2-5	12	TRBV6-8
ATSRDRGTYEQY	TRBJ2-7	12	TRBV15
SVTTGDQPQH	TRBJ1-5	10	TRBV29-1
ASSAPKGRRGFYEQY	TRBJ2-7	15	TRBV28
ASSLALGQGYNEQF	TRBJ2-1	14	TRBV7-7
ASSSRTPYNSPLH	TRBJ1-6	13	TRBV6-8
ASSYKPGAPLLNYEQY	TRBJ2-7	16	TRBV6-8
ASSPGTGSYEQY	TRBJ2-7	12	TRBV18